One sample yielded the 8 T cell receptor beta chains listed below, sequenced in a study of control samples from healthy donors and cancer patients. Assay: immunoSEQ multiplex PCR; the TCRdb copy retains only in-frame clones and omits some. In the table there are some 200,000 clones, around 94% of which are singletons. What was sequenced was blood. All receptors derive from a man aged 45-65 years in good health.

CDR3 sequence (DNA): TGCGCCAGCAGCTTGGCTCGGGGGGAGGGGGCCGAGTACTTC. Its translation is CASSLARGEGAEYF. V gene TRBV5-1 combines with J gene TRBJ2-5, with D perhaps matching TRBD1 or TRBD2 (7 bases each). This CDR3 has 14 amino acids. Germline loops: CDR1 SGHRS, CDR2 YFSETQ. V was shortened by 0 bases and J by 12 bases, with 18 bases between the two germline ends.

V usage is TRBV19 and J usage is TRBJ1-5, with TRBD1 identical over 7 bases. With 6 bases clipped from V and 6 bases from J, the junction kept 23 bases outside the gene matches. CDR3 length equals 19 residues. Germline CDR1 LNHDA, CDR2 SQIVND (reference sequence). The CDR3 sequence is CASSPGGGGFDMDSQPQHF. CDR3 nucleotides: TGTGCCAGTAGCCCGGGAGGGGGCGGGTTTGATATGGATTCTCAGCCCCAGCATTTT. The variable domain in full, with the rest retrieved from reference TRBV19 and TRBJ1-5, is DGGITQSPKYLFRKEGQNVTLSCEQNLNHDAMYWYRQDPGQGLRLIYYSQIVNDFQKGDIAEGYSVSREKKESFPLTVTSAQKNPTAFYLCASSPGGGGFDMDSQPQHFGDGTRLSIL.

The gene calls are TRBV19 and TRBJ1-1; the D gene is possibly TRBD1 (5 bases). This CDR3 comprises 14 residues. CDR1 is LNHDA and CDR2 is SQIVND in the germline V gene (reference sequence). With 7 bases removed from V and 3 bases from J, the gap between germline ends came to 15 bases. For the CDR3, the DNA is TGTGCCAGTACCCCTAAGAGGGGAGACACTGAAGCTTTCTTT. Translating gives CASTPKRGDTEAFF.

The V and J genes are TRBV7-3 and TRBJ2-7, with D perhaps TRBD1 or TRBD2 (5 bases each). V was pared by 5 bases and J by 2 bases, with 13 bases between. Germline V gene sequence: CDR1 SGHTA, CDR2 FQGTGA. The CDR3 is made up of 14 amino acids. The CDR3 is CASSPGTTPYEQYF. The CDR3 nucleotides are TGTGCCAGCAGCCCGGGGACGACTCCCTACGAGCAGTACTTC.

The chain carries TRBV28 and TRBJ1-4; D call uncertain. In germline, CDR1 is MDHEN, CDR2 SYDVKM. Trimming stripped 2 bases from V and 7 bases from J, with 5 bases between. CDR3 size: 12 residues. The CDR3 loop is CASSLGGEKLFF. In DNA, the CDR3 is TGTGCCAGCAGTTTAGGTGGTGAAAAACTGTTTTTT.

V is TRBV28 and J is TRBJ1-2; D is unclear. CDR1 and CDR2 from the germline V gene are MDHEN and SYDVKM. CDR3 length equals 15 residues. V was cut by 6 bases and J by 8 bases, with 22 bases left in between. As DNA, the CDR3 is TGTGCCAGCAGCACCAATACCAGAGCGTTTTGGGGCTACACCTTC. This gives the protein CASSTNTRAFWGYTF.

The chain uses TRBV28 and TRBJ2-2; 14 bases align to TRBD2. The CDR3 is 16 residues long. Looked up from germline, CDR1 is MDHEN and CDR2 is SYDVKM. V shed 5 bases and J 7 bases; nucleotides not matched to a gene: 6. The CDR3, as DNA: TGTGCCAGCAGTAGACTAGCGGGGGGGCCTGGCGGGGAGCTGTTTTTT. Residues: CASSRLAGGPGGELFF.

The chain carries TRBV5-1 and TRBJ2-5; no firm D call. CDR1 and CDR2 (germline): SGHRS, YFSETQ. V lost 0 bases and J lost 2, with 14 bases in between. The CDR3 totals 16 residues. CDR3 bases: TGCGCCAGCAGCTTGGAGCCAGGCGCCTCTCAAGAGACCCAGTACTTC. Translating gives CASSLEPGASQETQYF. The full variable domain, rest sourced from reference TRBV5-1 and TRBJ2-5, is KAGVTQTPRYLIKTRGQQVTLSCSPISGHRSVSWYQQTPGQGLQFLFEYFSETQRNKGNFPGRFSGRQFSNSRSEMNVSTLELGDSALYLCASSLEPGASQETQYFGPGTRLLVL.